A selection of T cell receptor beta chains follows, all from one sample in a study of OX40 agonist ivuxolimab in advanced cancers. The data were produced by immunoSEQ multiplex PCR, yet TCRdb's version contains in-frame clones alone and is incomplete. Of nearly 85,000 clones in the sample, approximately 87% were seen once. The sample in question was CD4+ or CD8+ T cells sorted from blood, obtained in a trial of the OX40 agonist ivuxolimab. The source of these receptors is an adult with an advanced solid tumor such as melanoma, head and neck, liver or kidney cancer. Both conserved end residues are part of each CDR3. D genes are given only for firm matches. Not every row has a clone size; where given, it reads once, few, many or a size class.

j_call v_call clone_size d_call cdr3_aa cdr3_nt
TRBJ1-6 TRBV5-1 - - CASSLNGERSPLHF TGCGCCAGCAGCTTGAACGGGGAACGGTCACCCCTCCACTTT
TRBJ1-2 TRBV2 - - CASSEGGGNYGYTF TGTGCCAGCAGTGAAGGGGGCGGAAACTATGGCTACACCTTC
TRBJ1-2 TRBV25-1 few - CASSGQYYGYTF TGTGCCAGCAGTGGACAGTACTATGGCTACACCTTC
TRBJ1-2 TRBV2 once - CASSVSTTIEGYTF TGTGCCAGCAGTGTTTCGACAACCATTGAAGGCTACACCTTC
TRBJ1-2 TRBV4-3 - TRBD1 CASSQDATGTEHYGYTF TGCGCCAGCAGCCAAGACGCTACGGGGACAGAACACTATGGCTACACCTTC
TRBJ1-4 TRBV5-1 few - CASSHAGTANEKLFF TGCGCCAGCAGCCACGCCGGGACCGCGAATGAAAAACTGTTTTTT
TRBJ2-1 TRBV10-2 once - CATSRANPHEQFF TGCGCCACCTCCCGGGCCAATCCACATGAGCAGTTCTTC
TRBJ2-7 TRBV11-2 - - CASSLTYGSNEQYF TGTGCCAGCAGCTTGACCTACGGGTCTAACGAGCAGTACTTC
TRBJ1-4 TRBV2 - - CASRVQGGGEKLFF TGTGCCAGCAGAGTACAGGGAGGGGGTGAAAAACTGTTTTTT
TRBJ2-6 TRBV25-1 - - CASSESGSGANVLTF TGTGCCAGCAGTGAATCAGGGTCTGGGGCCAACGTCCTGACTTTC
TRBJ2-1 TRBV7-9 - - CASSPVGGGSHNEQFF TGTGCCAGCAGCCCCGTGGGGGGGGGCTCCCACAATGAGCAGTTCTTC
TRBJ1-5 TRBV2 - - CASSELGGSIRPQHF TGTGCCAGCAGTGAGTTGGGAGGGTCCATCAGGCCCCAGCATTTT
TRBJ1-6 TRBV7-9 - - CASSFGGNSPLHF TGTGCCAGCAGCTTCGGGGGAAATTCACCCCTCCACTTT
TRBJ2-1 TRBV6-6 - TRBD1 CASNYRGVRYNEQFF TGTGCCAGCAACTACAGGGGGGTACGTTACAATGAGCAGTTCTTC
TRBJ1-4 TRBV5-6 - TRBD1 CASSTGQAWGEKLFF TGTGCCAGCAGCACCGGACAGGCGTGGGGAGAAAAACTGTTTTTT
TRBJ2-3 TRBV9 - TRBD2 CASSAPRGGSTDTQYF TGTGCCAGCAGCGCCCCACGGGGGGGGAGCACAGATACGCAGTATTTT
TRBJ1-5 TRBV29-1 - - CSVTLAGGYANQPQHF TGCAGCGTTACCCTCGCGGGGGGGTACGCCAATCAGCCCCAGCATTTT
TRBJ1-4 TRBV13 - TRBD1 CASSLGQINEKLFF TGTGCCAGCAGCTTGGGACAGATTAATGAAAAACTGTTTTTT
TRBJ2-1 TRBV27 - TRBD1 CASSMTPGTAYNEQFF TGTGCCAGCAGTATGACCCCCGGGACAGCATACAATGAGCAGTTCTTC
TRBJ1-1 TRBV7-9 - - CASSLVNVGNTEAFF TGTGCCAGCAGCTTGGTTAATGTAGGGAACACTGAAGCTTTCTTT
TRBJ2-3 TRBV10-3 few - CAISSVIGTGRDTQYF TGTGCCATCAGTTCTGTGATCGGGACGGGAAGGGATACGCAGTATTTT
TRBJ1-2 TRBV6-5 - - CASMGTSNYGYTF TGTGCCAGCATGGGAACATCTAACTATGGCTACACCTTC
TRBJ2-1 TRBV18 - - CASSPGGAWPDEQFF TGTGCCAGCTCACCGGGGGGGGCCTGGCCCGATGAGCAGTTCTTC
TRBJ1-2 TRBV2 - - CASSFVEQGHYGYTF TGTGCCAGCAGCTTCGTAGAACAAGGACATTATGGCTACACCTTC
TRBJ1-3 TRBV19 - - CASSLGPSGNTIYF TGTGCCAGTAGTCTGGGTCCATCTGGAAACACCATATATTTT
TRBJ2-5 TRBV5-1 - TRBD2 CASSSGRGGGGVETQYF TGCGCCAGCAGCTCAGGAAGGGGCGGCGGGGGGGTGGAGACCCAGTACTTC
TRBJ1-1 TRBV25-1 - - CASRESLTNTEAFF TGTGCCAGCAGGGAGTCCCTCACGAACACTGAAGCTTTCTTT
TRBJ2-3 TRBV7-9 - - CASSNLQGLQSSTDTQYF TGTGCCAGCAGCAACCTTCAGGGGCTTCAATCAAGCACAGATACGCAGTATTTT
TRBJ2-7 TRBV5-1 - TRBD1 CASSTRTGLDEQYF TGCGCCAGCAGCACCCGGACAGGGCTCGACGAGCAGTACTTC
TRBJ1-6 TRBV19 - TRBD1 CASSRAGTAANSPLHF TGTGCCAGTAGCAGGGCCGGGACAGCGGCTAATTCACCCCTCCACTTT
TRBJ1-1 TRBV6-1 - - CASWNTEAFF TGTGCCAGTTGGAACACTGAAGCTTTCTTT
TRBJ1-4 TRBV18 once - CVPPNADPYEKLFF TGTGTTCCGCCCAACGCGGACCCCTATGAAAAACTGTTTTTT
TRBJ2-7 TRBV6-5 - - CASSTLQGSYEQYF TGTGCCAGCAGTACCTTACAGGGTTCCTACGAGCAGTACTTC
TRBJ1-2 TRBV28 - TRBD1 CASSKTGGSYGYTF TGTGCCAGCAGCAAGACAGGGGGAAGCTATGGCTACACCTTC
TRBJ1-3 TRBV9 - - CASSVGDSLIDSGNTIYF TGTGCCAGCAGCGTAGGTGACAGCCTTATTGACTCTGGAAACACCATATATTTT
TRBJ1-5 TRBV19 - - CASSSTRGSGQPQHF TGTGCCAGTAGTAGCACAAGGGGAAGCGGGCAGCCCCAGCATTTT
TRBJ2-1 TRBV5-1 - TRBD1 CASSPGQGVLDEQFF TGCGCCAGCAGCCCCGGACAGGGGGTGTTGGATGAGCAGTTCTTC